The 31 T cell receptor beta chains below all came from one sample that was sequenced in a study of brain T cells in children with intractable seizures. Measured with immunoSEQ multiplex PCR; TCRdb has only the in-frame clones, and not every one. The sample lists under 150,000 clones; 85% to 95% were seen once. Specimen: peripheral blood, collected at surgery. The receptors stem from a boy less than two years old with hemimegalencephaly and intractable seizures.

The chain combines TRBV7-3 with TRBJ2-1; D gene uncertain. Germline CDR1 SGHTA, CDR2 FQGTGA. The CDR3 consists of 13 residues. V was trimmed by 3 bases and J by 2 bases, leaving 5 bases between them. The CDR3 DNA reads as TGTGCCAGCAGCTTTGATACCTACAATGAGCAGTTCTTC. As protein: CASSFDTYNEQFF. The entire variable domain, with the rest obtained from reference TRBV7-3 and TRBJ2-1, is as follows: GAGVSQTPSNKVTEKGKYVELRCDPISGHTALYWYRQSLGQGPEFLIYFQGTGAADDSGLPNDRFFAVRPEGSVSTLKIQRTERGDSAVYLCASSFDTYNEQFFGPGTRLTVL.

The chain has TRBV15 and TRBJ1-2; D is uncertain. Trimming left V 1 base short and J 4 bases short, with 10 bases between. The length of the CDR3 is 14 residues. Germline V gene lookup returns CDR1 LNHNV and CDR2 YYDKDF (reference sequence). The CDR3 sequence: CATSRAGLTYGYTF. The DNA for the CDR3 is TGTGCCACCAGCAGAGCGGGTTTAACCTATGGCTACACCTTC.

The chain has TRBV5-1 and TRBJ1-1; D call uncertain. The CDR3 runs to 12 residues. CDR1 is SGHRS, CDR2 YFSETQ, per germline. Trimming took 2 bases from V and 5 from J, leaving 7 bases between them. For the CDR3, the DNA is TGCGCCAGCAGCTTAACTTCTACTGAAGCTTTCTTT. It specifies CASSLTSTEAFF. Using reference TRBV5-1 and TRBJ1-1 for the parts outside the CDR3, the full variable domain is KAGVTQTPRYLIKTRGQQVTLSCSPISGHRSVSWYQQTPGQGLQFLFEYFSETQRNKGNFPGRFSGRQFSNSRSEMNVSTLELGDSALYLCASSLTSTEAFFGQGTRLTVV.

V is TRBV5-4 and J is TRBJ2-7; possibly TRBD2 for D (6 bases). The V end lost 1 base, the J end lost 1 base, and 15 bases lay between the germline ends. CDR3 length: 16 residues. Per germline, CDR1 SGHNT and CDR2 YYREEE (reference sequence). The CDR3 sequence: CASSLSEASESYEQYF. DNA for the CDR3: TGTGCCAGCAGCTTGTCCGAGGCTAGCGAATCCTACGAGCAGTACTTC.

The chain is built from TRBV6-1 and TRBJ1-1, with D perhaps matching TRBD1 (6 bases). The CDR3 contains 15 residues. Trimming pared 1 base from V and 0 bases from J, leaving 9 bases between. Germline V CDR1 and CDR2: MNHNS, SASEGT. The CDR3 here is CASSEGQGMNTEAFF. The CDR3 DNA follows: TGTGCCAGCAGTGAAGGGCAGGGGATGAACACTGAAGCTTTCTTT.

This clone was detected only once. The rearrangement uses TRBV24-1 and TRBJ1-4; D may be TRBD1 (5 bases). This CDR3 spans 15 amino acids. The V and J ends lost 3 bases and 4 bases respectively, with 11 bases between them. Germline CDR1 reads KGHDR; CDR2 reads SFDVKD. DNA for the CDR3: TGTGCCACCAGTGATCAGGGACGGGGTAATGAAAAACTGTTTTTT. The encoded protein is CATSDQGRGNEKLFF.

This chain connects TRBV4-2 to TRBJ2-7; weak D call: TRBD2 (5 bases). Trimming left V 0 bases short and J 0 bases short, with 27 bases between. Germline lookup yields CDR1 LGHNA and CDR2 YNFKEQ. The CDR3 is 21 amino acids. CDR3 region: CASSQEWEKHRSWRSSYEQYF. The CDR3 DNA follows: TGTGCCAGCAGCCAAGAATGGGAGAAACACCGAAGCTGGAGGAGCTCCTACGAGCAGTACTTC.

V is TRBV7-2 and J is TRBJ2-7; 8 bases agree with TRBD1. CDR1 is SGHTA and CDR2 is FQGNSA in the germline V gene. This CDR3 region has 14 residues. The V segment lost 5 bases and the J segment 6 bases; nucleotides outside the gene matches: 9. CDR3 region: CASSTGQGGSEQYF. The CDR3 DNA is TGTGCCAGCAGCACCGGACAGGGTGGGTCCGAGCAGTACTTC.

The chain joins TRBV28 to TRBJ1-1; D call uncertain. This CDR3 has 14 amino acids. The germline V gene has CDR1 MDHEN and CDR2 SYDVKM. With 2 bases removed from V and 4 bases from J, the gap between germline ends came to 11 bases. Here the CDR3 DNA reads TGTGCCAGCAGTTTACCCTCCGTGGGCACTGAAGCTTTCTTT. Amino acid sequence: CASSLPSVGTEAFF.

CDR3 sequence (DNA): TGTGCCAGTAGTCCCCGGGGACCCGTTCCGAACACCGGGGAGCTGTTTTTT. Its translation is CASSPRGPVPNTGELFF. The rearrangement uses TRBV19 and TRBJ2-2, with D tentatively TRBD1 or TRBD2 (5 bases each). V was pared by 5 bases and J by 0 bases, with 16 bases between. CDR1 and CDR2 from the germline V gene are LNHDA and SQIVND (reference sequence). The CDR3 has 17 residues.

This clone was detected only once. The chain employs TRBV4-1 and TRBJ1-4; D is possibly TRBD1 (5 bases). The CDR3 runs to 15 residues. Trimming left V 0 bases short and J 11 bases short, with 16 bases between. Per germline, CDR1 MGHRA and CDR2 YSYEKL. In DNA form, the CDR3 reads TGCGCCAGCAGCCAAGAGGAGTTCGATCGGGGGAAACTGTTTTTT. As protein: CASSQEEFDRGKLFF.

The gene calls are TRBV6-2 or TRBV6-3 and TRBJ1-4; D gene unclear. The CDR3 consists of 12 residues. Germline CDR1 MNHEY, CDR2 SVGEGT. V was trimmed by 4 bases and J by 6 bases, leaving 6 bases between them. The CDR3 spells CASSSLDEKLFF. The CDR3 DNA follows: TGTGCCAGCAGTTCCCTTGATGAAAAACTGTTTTTT.

This chain uses TRBV19 with TRBJ1-2; 7 bases match TRBD1. The CDR3 contains 15 residues. J gave up 8 bases and V 7 bases, and 16 bases lay outside the gene matches. Germline-derived CDR1 and CDR2 are LNHDA and SQIVND (reference sequence). In DNA form, the CDR3 reads TGTGCCAGTATCCCATCCGGGGACAGACTTACGGGCTACACCTTC. This encodes CASIPSGDRLTGYTF.

This clone was recorded at least ten times. The CDR3 loop reads CASSYVGTEAFF. In DNA form, the CDR3 reads TGTGCCAGCAGTTACGTGGGCACTGAAGCTTTCTTT. This chain connects TRBV6-2 or TRBV6-3 to TRBJ1-1; the D is unclear. CDR1 and CDR2 (germline): MNHEY, SVGEGT. V lost 2 bases and J 4 bases, leaving 5 bases between the germline ends. The CDR3 contains 12 residues.

The rearrangement joins TRBV6-5 to TRBJ2-5; no clear D. The V end was cut by 0 bases, the J end by 2 bases, with 10 bases between. Germline V gene sequence: CDR1 MNHEY, CDR2 SVGAGI. This CDR3 contains 15 residues. CDR3 DNA sequence: TGTGCCAGCAGTTACTCGAATCACGGGCAAGAGACCCAGTACTTC. Translated, it gives CASSYSNHGQETQYF.

This clone was observed a few times. This chain uses TRBV7-9 with TRBJ2-7, with TRBD2 identical over 11 bases. The CDR3 is 14 residues long. Looked up from germline, CDR1 is SEHNR and CDR2 is FQNEAQ (reference sequence). Trimming removed 5 bases from V and 5 bases from J; junction bases left unmatched: 5. Here the CDR3 reads CASSPPGLADEQYF. Here the CDR3 DNA reads TGTGCCAGCAGCCCACCGGGACTAGCGGACGAGCAGTACTTC.

On this clone itself: The sample holds other DNA sequences that translate to the same CDR3. The chain's CDR3 is CASSLGGYEQYF. CDR3 nucleotide sequence: TGTGCCAGCAGTTTAGGGGGCTACGAGCAGTACTTC. The genes are TRBV28 and TRBJ2-7; the D call may be TRBD1 or TRBD2 (5 bases each). CDR1 and CDR2 from the germline V gene are MDHEN and SYDVKM. CDR3 length equals 12 residues. V lost 2 bases and J lost 3, with 5 bases in between.

This clone was seen just once. This sequence joins TRBV7-9 and TRBJ1-1; no reliable D call. The V gene's germline CDR1 is SEHNR and CDR2 FQNEAQ (reference sequence). The CDR3 consists of 12 residues. Trimming pared 2 bases from V and 6 bases from J, leaving 7 bases between. The chain's CDR3 is CASSLKFPEAFF. In nucleotides, the CDR3 is TGTGCCAGCAGCTTAAAATTTCCTGAAGCTTTCTTT.

The CDR3 protein is CASSTGTGGVNEQFF. The CDR3 region has the DNA TGTGCCAGCAGTACCGGGACAGGGGGCGTGAATGAGCAGTTCTTC. The V and J genes are TRBV6-2 or TRBV6-3 and TRBJ2-1; 12 nucleotides align to TRBD1. This CDR3 comprises 15 residues. Germline V gene lookup returns CDR1 MNHEY and CDR2 SVGEGT. Trimming took 5 bases from V and 7 from J; bases not matched to a gene: 6.

This clone was seen only a few times. The rearrangement uses TRBV5-4 and TRBJ2-5; D might be TRBD1 (5 bases). The germline CDR1 and CDR2 sequences are SGHNT and YYREEE (reference sequence). The CDR3 consists of 12 residues. The germline V and J ends were trimmed by 4 bases and 9 bases, with 13 bases remaining between them. The CDR3 region has the DNA TGTGCCAGCAGCGCCGGGCCCAGGGCCCAGTACTTC. Translating it yields CASSAGPRAQYF.

The chain has TRBV6-5 and TRBJ2-1, with a possible D match to TRBD2 (5 bases). The V gene's germline CDR1 is MNHEY and CDR2 SVGAGI. V dropped 0 bases and J dropped 4 bases, with 10 bases sitting between them. The CDR3 loop spans 15 amino acids. The CDR3 DNA follows: TGTGCCAGCAGTTACTCTAGCCCGGGATACAATGAGCAGTTCTTC. It codes for CASSYSSPGYNEQFF.

The genes are TRBV6-1 and TRBJ1-5, with D possibly matching TRBD1 (6 bases). The germline V gene encodes CDR1 MNHNS and CDR2 SASEGT. The V end lost 0 bases, the J end lost 2 bases, and 8 bases lay between the germline ends. The CDR3 extends over 15 amino acids. The CDR3 nucleotides are TGTGCCAGCAGTGAAGCAGGGGGTGGCAATCAGCCCCAGCATTTT. Protein product: CASSEAGGGNQPQHF.

The CDR3, as DNA: TGCGCCAGCAGCTTTGAACTAGCGGGAACGGGCGAGCAGTACTTC. Translating it yields CASSFELAGTGEQYF. This chain connects TRBV5-1 to TRBJ2-7, with 10 bases that match TRBD2. Germline V gene sequence: CDR1 SGHRS, CDR2 YFSETQ. Unmatched junction bases numbered 8, after V lost 2 bases and J lost 6 bases. The CDR3 runs to 15 residues.

The chain has TRBV19 and TRBJ1-3; D not resolved. Trimming took 5 bases from V and 0 from J, leaving 8 bases between them. CDR1 is LNHDA and CDR2 is SQIVND in the germline V gene (reference sequence). CDR3 size: 14 residues. CDR3: CASSVVRSGNTIYF. For the CDR3, the DNA is TGTGCCAGTAGTGTCGTACGCTCTGGAAACACCATATATTTT.

As DNA, the CDR3 is TGTGCCAGCAGTCTTCCCGGGACAGGGCTCAGACTGAACACTGAAGCTTTCTTT. Protein: CASSLPGTGLRLNTEAFF. The chain uses TRBV28 and TRBJ1-1, with 9 bases identical to TRBD1. Germline CDR1 is MDHEN and CDR2 is SYDVKM. V was pared by 5 bases and J by 0 bases, with 13 bases of the junction left unmatched. The CDR3 consists of 18 residues. Drawing the rest from reference TRBV28 and TRBJ1-1, the complete variable domain is DVKVTQSSRYLVKRTGEKVFLECVQDMDHENMFWYRQDPGLGLRLIYFSYDVKMKEKGDIPEGYSVSREKKERFSLILESASTNQTSMYLCASSLPGTGLRLNTEAFFGQGTRLTVV.

The rearrangement links TRBV28 to TRBJ1-2, with unresolved D. Trimming pared 5 bases from V and 8 bases from J, leaving 18 bases between. The germline V gene has CDR1 MDHEN and CDR2 SYDVKM. There are 14 residues in the CDR3. DNA of the CDR3: TGTGCCAGCAGTCGGTTTATGGGCCTGGCGGGCTACACCTTC. Translation gives CASSRFMGLAGYTF.

This clone has a single count. The CDR3 nucleotides read TGTGCCAGCAGTTTACTCGCTAGCGGGAAAAGAGGCTACGAGCAGTACTTC. It is translated as CASSLLASGKRGYEQYF. This chain links TRBV28 with TRBJ2-7; 9 bases match TRBD2. The CDR3 spans 17 residues. Germline V gene sequence: CDR1 MDHEN, CDR2 SYDVKM. The J segment lost 3 bases and the V segment lost 2 bases, leaving 11 bases of the junction unmatched.

The V call is TRBV7-2, the J call TRBJ2-1, with D possibly TRBD2 on 5 matching bases. V was cut by 5 bases and J by 0 bases, with 14 bases left in between. The CDR3 runs to 16 residues. Germline loops: CDR1 SGHTA, CDR2 FQGNSA. The CDR3 sequence: CASSPWTHSSYNEQFF. As DNA, the CDR3 is TGTGCCAGCAGCCCATGGACTCATAGCTCCTACAATGAGCAGTTCTTC.

J is TRBJ1-2 and V is TRBV30; possible D gene TRBD1, 6 bases. V lost 3 bases, J lost 4 bases, and 12 bases lay in between. The CDR3 contains 13 residues. The V gene's germline CDR1 is GTSNPN and CDR2 SVGIG (reference sequence). In DNA form, the CDR3 reads TGTGCCTGGAGCGAGGACAGTCCCTATGGCTACACCTTC. Residues: CAWSEDSPYGYTF.

About this clone: Other DNA sequences in the sample encode the same CDR3. This sequence joins TRBV28 and TRBJ2-7; 9 bases line up with TRBD1. This CDR3 has 14 residues. Germline V gives CDR1 MDHEN, CDR2 SYDVKM. V trimming: 6 bases; J trimming: 2 bases; junction bases outside the gene matches: 5. The CDR3 DNA reads TGTGCCAGCAGCCCCCGGACAGGGGCCTACGAGCAGTACTTC. Its protein is CASSPRTGAYEQYF.

The chain recombines TRBV18 with TRBJ1-5, with a tentative D call TRBD1 (5 bases). V was pared by 5 bases and J by 7 bases, with 12 bases between. From germline, CDR1 is KGHSH and CDR2 LQKENI. This CDR3 comprises 13 residues. The CDR3 protein is CASSERGGQPQHF. CDR3 nucleotides: TGTGCCAGCTCAGAGAGGGGTGGACAGCCCCAGCATTTT.